The T cell receptor (beta chain) under discussion was sequenced for a study of STAT3 mutations in large granular lymphocyte leukemia. Study conclusions and caveats: TCR clonotype switching after therapy occurred in about 35% of the 18 patients. At least one immunodominant TCR beta clonotype appeared in every T-cell large granular lymphocyte leukemia patient. No sample exists from the first appearance of each clone.

As to this clone: Its antigen is currently unknown.

Unmatched junction bases numbered 7, after V lost 3 bases and J lost 4 bases. The CDR3 runs to 16 residues. CDR1 and CDR2 (germline): SGDLS, YYNGEE. Assay used: immunoSEQ multiplex PCR; TCRdb lists only in-frame clones, some missing. The sample lists over 30,000 clones, roughly 88% occurring once. V gene TRBV9 combines with J gene TRBJ1-6, with 7 bases that match TRBD1. The TCR sequence derives from a human donor with T large granular lymphocyte leukemia. Some clones in this sample may be carry-over from other donors' samples. The material sequenced was PBMCs. CDR3 region: CASSERATGYNSPLHF. The CDR3 DNA follows: TGTGCCAGCAGCGAGAGGGCGACAGGGTATAATTCACCCCTCCACTTT.